This record covers a single T cell receptor beta chain. This clonotype was counted many times. This clone's antigen is unknown. The sample holds no much larger clone one base away, and base qualities are not on file. The library was prepared using 5' RACE. The data were produced on a NextSeq 500. In the TCR library protocol, a unique molecular identifier was attached to each TCR cDNA molecule so that PCR and sequencing errors could be corrected. In the source study's methods: TCR identification, UMI-based error correction and CDR3 extraction were all carried out with Decombinator tools. Expanded TCRs were defined as those above a frequency of 2 per 1,000, corresponding to the top 1% of the tumor frequency distribution. Rényi diversity was computed with the R vegan package after subsampling each repertoire 100 times to 5,000 TCRs. To build CDR3 similarity networks, amino acid triplet string-kernel similarity was used, and CDR3s were connected when their pairwise similarity was above 0.82. TCRdb applied fastp at Q25 and MiXCR to the public reads, then kept only in-frame beta chains. Rows with a matching CDR3 protein are joined into one entry that keeps the most common DNA and genes. Here the V and J calls rest on TCRdb's processing, not on the authors' analysis. The sample table holds more than 85,000 distinct CDR3 sequences, of which about 9.4% were seen once. Together, the top ten hold 6.9% of the sample.

The sample's time point, from its label and the paper: sample taken at primary tumor resection. Without any cell sorting, TCR sequencing was performed on whole RNA extracted either from tumor and nontumor lung tissue or from cryopreserved PBMC samples. The donors were some 72 patients from the lung TRACERx cohort who had early-stage, untreated non-small cell lung cancer. Patients were selected for TCR sequencing only if sufficient RNA was available from at least two tumor regions. The source of the sample is a study of spatial heterogeneity in lung cancer (dated by TCRdb to between 2018 and 2020). In terms of the full investigation: More beta-chain than alpha-chain transcripts were consistently detected, likely reflecting higher beta-chain transcript abundance. Nonsynonymous mutation counts, determined by whole-exome sequencing of tumor tissue, were related to TCR repertoire features. At surgery, roughly 220 tumor regions, 64 matched nontumor lung samples and more than 55 PBMC samples were TCR-sequenced for both alpha and beta chains. The study quantitatively compared TCR alpha and beta repertoires across multiple tumor regions, matched nontumor lung and blood in non-small cell lung cancer. In the raw uncorrected reads, each unique combination of TCR and UMI appeared more than ten times on average.

Taken from cysteine to phenylalanine, the CDR3 has 15 residues. CDR3 DNA is the only sequence kept; it has 45 bases, read in frame from the first base. Looking up the germline V gene yields CDR1 SGHRS and CDR2 YFSETQ. Deletion took 2 bases off V and 3 bases off J, with a span of 14 bases between the germline ends. What the authors observed across the whole study: Ubiquitous expanded tumor TCRs showed up in blood more often at tumor resection than at routine follow-up. Confirming at a functional level the hypothesis that regional TCRs recognize regional mutations was considered to require additional single-cell paired TCR alpha and beta sequencing.

The sample was PBMCs, taken at surgery. The V and J genes are TRBV5-1 and TRBJ1-1; TRBD1 might be the D gene, on 5 matching bases. The TCR comes from a male donor with early-stage non-small cell lung cancer. The bases read TGCGCCAGCAGCTTCATTCGGGGGAAAGACACTGAAGCTTTCTTT. Its coded protein is CASSFIRGKDTEAFF. The CDR3, completed at both ends by the reference TRBV5-1 and TRBJ1-1 genes, gives the full variable domain KAGVTQTPRYLIKTRGQQVTLSCSPISGHRSVSWYQQTPGQGLQFLFEYFSETQRNKGNFPGRFSGRQFSNSRSEMNVSTLELGDSALYLCASSFIRGKDTEAFFGQGTRLTVV.